The 9 T cell receptor beta chains below all came from one sample that was sequenced in a study of monozygotic twins with inflammatory bowel disease. TCRdb re-called the 5' RACE reads and shows each CDR3 protein once, DNA omitted. This table lists under 200,000 distinct CDR3 sequences. Sample: blood. The receptors here all came from a human donor with ulcerative colitis or Crohn's disease, or a healthy co-twin of an affected twin (not recorded which).

The chain links TRBV9 to TRBJ2-5; TCRdb picks TRBD2, but there is no DNA to check that call. Looked up from germline, CDR1 is SGDLS and CDR2 is YYNGEE. CDR3 size: 17 residues. CDR3 sequence: CASSVATSSGGQETQYF.

The chain links TRBV5-1 to TRBJ1-1; the D gene TCRdb calls, TRBD1, cannot be checked with no DNA. The CDR3 runs to 15 residues. Looked up from germline, CDR1 is SGHRS and CDR2 is YFSETQ. The CDR3 reads CASSPRQGANTEAFF.

The CDR3: CASRRQGFYEQYF. V is TRBV6-5 and J is TRBJ2-7; TCRdb gives TRBD2 as the D gene, but with no DNA this cannot be confirmed. The CDR3 runs to 13 residues. The V gene's germline CDR1 is MNHEY and CDR2 SVGAGI.

The genes are TRBV27 and TRBJ1-3. The CDR3 consists of 14 residues. CDR1 is MNHEY and CDR2 is SMNVEV in the germline V gene (reference sequence). This CDR3 reads CASSPRRPGNTIYF.

The V gene is TRBV7-9, the J gene TRBJ1-3. Germline V lookup: CDR1 SEHNR, CDR2 FQNEAQ (reference sequence). The CDR3 is made up of 14 amino acids. The CDR3 loop reads CASSLRGLGNTIYF.

The V call is TRBV27, the J call TRBJ1-1. CDR1 and CDR2 from the germline V gene are MNHEY and SMNVEV (reference sequence). This CDR3 contains 14 residues. The CDR3 region is CASSWSRGITEAFF.

The chain carries TRBV19 and TRBJ1-3; TCRdb selects TRBD1, and the lack of DNA leaves this call unchecked. The CDR3 contains 14 residues. Germline V gives CDR1 LNHDA, CDR2 SQIVND (reference sequence). CDR3 sequence: CASDPGQTGNTIYF.

This rearrangement joins TRBV6-1 to TRBJ2-2; as DNA is missing, the TRBD2 call by TCRdb cannot be tested. CDR3 length: 16 residues. Germline V gives CDR1 MNHNS, CDR2 SASEGT. CDR3 loop: CASSAPGGGHTGELFF.

This sequence joins TRBV6-1 and TRBJ1-5; TCRdb lists TRBD1, though no DNA is available to test this call. Germline assignment: CDR1 MNHNS and CDR2 SASEGT. This CDR3 comprises 14 residues. This CDR3 reads CASSDTTGAKTQHF.